This T cell receptor beta chain is drawn from a study of CD8+CD57+ T cells in acquired aplastic anemia. This clonotype has a single count. Losses at the gene ends were 4 bases for V and 11 bases for J; bases not matched to a gene: 9. Germline values: CDR1 SGHDT, CDR2 YYEEEE. The CDR3 spans 14 residues. Genomic DNA constituted the template upon which TCR beta VDJ and CDR3 profiling was performed. TCRdb re-called the reads through MiXCR, storing one row per CDR3 protein. The table includes 300,000 or so distinct CDR3 sequences, 55% to 65% detected once. The gene calls are TRBV5-6 and TRBJ2-7; 13 nucleotides match TRBD2. This TCR was recovered from a human donor with severe aplastic anemia or a healthy control (not recorded which). Sequenced input: sorted CD4+, CD8+, or CD8+CD57+ T cells (not recorded which) from PBMCs. In DNA, the CDR3 is TGTGCCAGCAGCCCGGGGACTAGCGGGGCGCGAGAGTACTTC. Amino acids: CASSPGTSGAREYF.